This is a list of T cell receptor beta chains from one sample in a study of blood T cells in healthy people across ages. TCRdb analysed the 5' RACE reads with MiXCR anew, one entry per CDR3 protein. The profile shows fewer than 700,000 distinct CDR3 sequences, 40% to 50% of them singletons. The sample was blood. Source of these receptors: a man aged 80 or over in good health. Both conserved end residues are part of each CDR3. A D gene is named only where the DNA matches it firmly. A row's size may be missing; if present it is once, few, many or a size class.

J gene: TRBJ2-3; CDR3 length: 12; clone size: many; D gene: .; V gene: TRBV7-2; CDR3 protein: CASSSEGGTQYF; CDR3 DNA: TGTGCCAGCAGCTCCGAAGGAGGTACGCAGTATTTT
J gene: TRBJ2-6; CDR3 length: 17; clone size: .; D gene: .; V gene: TRBV6-6; CDR3 protein: CASSSESLNSGANVLTF; CDR3 DNA: TGTGCCAGCAGTTCAGAGTCACTTAACTCTGGGGCCAACGTCCTGACTTTC
J gene: TRBJ2-5; CDR3 length: 11; clone size: .; D gene: .; V gene: TRBV20-1; CDR3 protein: CSAREGGTQYF; CDR3 DNA: TGCAGTGCTAGAGAGGGGGGGACCCAGTACTTC
J gene: TRBJ2-7; CDR3 length: 20; clone size: .; D gene: TRBD2; V gene: TRBV15; CDR3 protein: CATSRGTSGGPSNSYNEQYF; CDR3 DNA: TGTGCCACCAGCAGAGGGACTAGCGGGGGACCAAGCAATTCCTACAATGAGCAGTACTTC
J gene: TRBJ2-7; CDR3 length: 14; clone size: few; D gene: .; V gene: TRBV18; CDR3 protein: CASSPRSGVGEQYF; CDR3 DNA: TGTGCCAGCTCACCAAGGTCTGGGGTGGGTGAGCAGTACTTC
J gene: TRBJ2-5; CDR3 length: 14; clone size: many; D gene: TRBD2; V gene: TRBV12-3/TRBV12-4; CDR3 protein: CASSLAGGIETQYF; CDR3 DNA: TGTGCCAGCAGTTTGGCGGGAGGCATAGAGACCCAGTACTTC
J gene: TRBJ2-6; CDR3 length: 16; clone size: once; D gene: .; V gene: TRBV7-6; CDR3 protein: CASSSVAHSGANVLTF; CDR3 DNA: TGTGCCAGCAGCTCCGTGGCTCACTCTGGGGCCAACGTCCTGACTTTC
J gene: TRBJ2-1; CDR3 length: 15; clone size: .; D gene: .; V gene: TRBV24-1; CDR3 protein: CATSDSGPYQETQFF; CDR3 DNA: TGTGCCACCAGTGATTCCGGACCGTACCAAGAGACCCAGTTCTTC
J gene: TRBJ2-1; CDR3 length: 16; clone size: few; D gene: TRBD2; V gene: TRBV7-8; CDR3 protein: CASSTEAGGSYNEQFF; CDR3 DNA: TGTGCCAGCAGCACAGAAGCGGGAGGTTCCTACAATGAGCAGTTCTTC
J gene: TRBJ2-1; CDR3 length: 14; clone size: .; D gene: .; V gene: TRBV27; CDR3 protein: CASSLRARGNEQFF; CDR3 DNA: TGTGCCAGCAGTTTAAGGGCCAGGGGAAATGAGCAGTTCTTC
J gene: TRBJ1-2; CDR3 length: 15; clone size: few; D gene: .; V gene: TRBV7-8; CDR3 protein: CASSGRGRSPYGYTF; CDR3 DNA: TGTGCCAGCAGCGGCCGGGGCCGCAGCCCGTATGGCTACACCTTC
J gene: TRBJ2-4; CDR3 length: 17; clone size: .; D gene: .; V gene: TRBV21-1; CDR3 protein: CASSKRGGPPAKNIQYF; CDR3 DNA: TGTGCCAGCAGCAAGCGGGGGGGTCCACCAGCCAAAAACATTCAGTACTTC
J gene: TRBJ2-3; CDR3 length: 20; clone size: few; D gene: TRBD2; V gene: TRBV7-2; CDR3 protein: CASSLAPGLAGGGGTDTQYF; CDR3 DNA: TGTGCCAGCAGCTTAGCGCCGGGACTAGCGGGAGGGGGTGGCACAGATACGCAGTATTTT
J gene: TRBJ2-4; CDR3 length: 16; clone size: .; D gene: .; V gene: TRBV12-3/TRBV12-4; CDR3 protein: CASSSIARLGKNIQYF; CDR3 DNA: TGTGCCAGCAGTTCAATCGCCCGGCTCGGCAAAAACATTCAGTACTTC
J gene: TRBJ2-7; CDR3 length: 16; clone size: .; D gene: .; V gene: TRBV4-2; CDR3 protein: CASSQTGTRSSYEQYF; CDR3 DNA: TGTGCCAGCAGCCAGACCGGGACTCGAAGCTCCTACGAGCAGTACTTC
J gene: TRBJ2-3; CDR3 length: 19; clone size: .; D gene: TRBD2; V gene: TRBV3-1; CDR3 protein: CASSRPGLAGVGGTDTQYF; CDR3 DNA: TGTGCCAGCAGCCGACCGGGACTAGCGGGAGTAGGGGGCACAGATACGCAGTATTTT
J gene: TRBJ2-5; CDR3 length: 14; clone size: .; D gene: .; V gene: TRBV12-3/TRBV12-4; CDR3 protein: CASSPRSGGKTQYF; CDR3 DNA: TGTGCCAGCAGTCCCCGATCGGGTGGAAAGACCCAGTACTTC
J gene: TRBJ1-1; CDR3 length: 16; clone size: .; D gene: TRBD1; V gene: TRBV7-2; CDR3 protein: CASSPHSGTGGSRAFF; CDR3 DNA: TGTGCCAGCAGCCCACACTCCGGGACAGGGGGCTCCAGAGCTTTCTTT
J gene: TRBJ1-2; CDR3 length: 13; clone size: .; D gene: TRBD1; V gene: TRBV12-3/TRBV12-4; CDR3 protein: CASSVGQGNGYTF; CDR3 DNA: TGTGCCAGCAGTGTTGGACAGGGTAATGGCTACACCTTC
J gene: TRBJ1-5; CDR3 length: 14; clone size: .; D gene: TRBD1; V gene: TRBV18; CDR3 protein: CASSPQGAGQPQHF; CDR3 DNA: TGTGCCAGCTCACCCCAGGGGGCGGGTCAGCCCCAGCATTTT
J gene: TRBJ2-3; CDR3 length: 18; clone size: .; D gene: TRBD2; V gene: TRBV7-2; CDR3 protein: CASSPLTSGGGYTDTQYF; CDR3 DNA: TGTGCCAGCAGCCCGCTGACTAGCGGGGGGGGATACACAGATACGCAGTATTTT
J gene: TRBJ2-1; CDR3 length: 13; clone size: .; D gene: .; V gene: TRBV29-1; CDR3 protein: CSVDGGFDNEQFF; CDR3 DNA: TGCAGCGTTGACGGCGGGTTCGACAATGAGCAGTTCTTC
J gene: TRBJ2-7; CDR3 length: 14; clone size: many; D gene: .; V gene: TRBV15; CDR3 protein: CATSRDGEDYEQYF; CDR3 DNA: TGTGCCACCAGCAGAGACGGGGAGGACTACGAGCAGTACTTC
J gene: TRBJ2-7; CDR3 length: 14; clone size: .; D gene: TRBD1; V gene: TRBV28; CDR3 protein: CASRSGTVPYEQYF; CDR3 DNA: TGTGCCAGCAGAAGTGGGACAGTACCCTACGAGCAGTACTTC
J gene: TRBJ2-2; CDR3 length: 15; clone size: .; D gene: .; V gene: TRBV11-3; CDR3 protein: CASSLDRAGNGELFF; CDR3 DNA: TGTGCCAGCAGCTTAGATCGAGCAGGGAACGGGGAGCTGTTTTTT
J gene: TRBJ1-2; CDR3 length: 12; clone size: .; D gene: .; V gene: TRBV6-5; CDR3 protein: CASRGVEVGYTF; CDR3 DNA: TGTGCCAGCAGGGGGGTAGAGGTCGGCTACACCTTC
J gene: TRBJ2-5; CDR3 length: 14; clone size: .; D gene: TRBD1; V gene: TRBV10-3; CDR3 protein: CAISAGQGMETQYF; CDR3 DNA: TGTGCCATCAGTGCGGGACAGGGAATGGAGACCCAGTACTTC
J gene: TRBJ2-3; CDR3 length: 15; clone size: many; D gene: TRBD2; V gene: TRBV5-1; CDR3 protein: CASSLAGTSADTQYF; CDR3 DNA: TGCGCCAGCAGCTTGGCGGGGACTAGCGCAGATACGCAGTATTTT
J gene: TRBJ2-1; CDR3 length: 15; clone size: .; D gene: .; V gene: TRBV7-9; CDR3 protein: CASSRSRTNQNEQFF; CDR3 DNA: TGTGCCAGCAGCCGGTCTCGGACAAACCAAAATGAGCAGTTCTTC
J gene: TRBJ2-4; CDR3 length: 17; clone size: many; D gene: .; V gene: TRBV5-1; CDR3 protein: CASSLGQPPSRENIQYF; CDR3 DNA: TGCGCCAGCAGCTTAGGCCAACCCCCCTCGCGAGAAAACATTCAGTACTTC
J gene: TRBJ2-6; CDR3 length: 14; clone size: few; D gene: .; V gene: TRBV6-1; CDR3 protein: CASIQSSGANVLTF; CDR3 DNA: TGTGCCAGCATACAGAGCTCTGGGGCCAACGTCCTGACTTTC
J gene: TRBJ2-7; CDR3 length: 14; clone size: few; D gene: TRBD2; V gene: TRBV7-2; CDR3 protein: CASSLGAGLREQYF; CDR3 DNA: TGTGCCAGCAGCTTAGGAGCGGGACTACGAGAGCAGTACTTC
J gene: TRBJ1-1; CDR3 length: 15; clone size: .; D gene: .; V gene: TRBV20-1; CDR3 protein: CSARVSGRENTEAFF; CDR3 DNA: TGCAGTGCTAGAGTGTCAGGTCGAGAGAACACTGAAGCTTTCTTT
J gene: TRBJ1-6; CDR3 length: 15; clone size: once; D gene: .; V gene: TRBV20-1; CDR3 protein: CSAREGASYNSPLHF; CDR3 DNA: TGCAGTGCTAGAGAGGGGGCTAGTTATAATTCACCCCTCCACTTT
J gene: TRBJ2-6; CDR3 length: 16; clone size: .; D gene: .; V gene: TRBV11-2; CDR3 protein: CASSLGVGTGANVLTF; CDR3 DNA: TGTGCCAGCAGCTTAGGAGTGGGGACTGGGGCCAACGTCCTGACTTTC
J gene: TRBJ2-5; CDR3 length: 17; clone size: .; D gene: .; V gene: TRBV21-1; CDR3 protein: CASSKGSSRKGEETQYF; CDR3 DNA: TGTGCCAGCAGCAAAGGGTCTTCGCGGAAGGGGGAAGAGACCCAGTACTTC
J gene: TRBJ2-1; CDR3 length: 16; clone size: .; D gene: .; V gene: TRBV20-1; CDR3 protein: CSAREPRGGRYNEQFF; CDR3 DNA: TGCAGTGCTAGAGAGCCTAGGGGGGGCCGCTACAATGAGCAGTTCTTC
J gene: TRBJ2-3; CDR3 length: 16; clone size: .; D gene: .; V gene: TRBV6-2/TRBV6-3; CDR3 protein: CASTISYPGVVDTQYF; CDR3 DNA: TGTGCCAGCACCATCAGTTACCCAGGGGTCGTAGATACGCAGTATTTT
J gene: TRBJ2-7; CDR3 length: 17; clone size: .; D gene: .; V gene: TRBV25-1; CDR3 protein: CASSEALSPDGSYEQYF; CDR3 DNA: TGTGCCAGCAGTGAGGCCCTATCCCCGGACGGATCCTACGAGCAGTACTTC
J gene: TRBJ2-6; CDR3 length: 15; clone size: .; D gene: .; V gene: TRBV24-1; CDR3 protein: CASGTEGSRANVLTF; CDR3 DNA: TGTGCCAGCGGGACAGAGGGCAGCAGGGCCAACGTCCTGACTTTC
J gene: TRBJ2-1; CDR3 length: 16; clone size: few; D gene: TRBD1; V gene: TRBV18; CDR3 protein: CASSWQGVASYNEQFF; CDR3 DNA: TGTGCCAGCTCATGGCAGGGGGTCGCCTCCTACAATGAGCAGTTCTTC
J gene: TRBJ2-3; CDR3 length: 15; clone size: few; D gene: TRBD2; V gene: TRBV5-1; CDR3 protein: CASGSGGDGTDTQYF; CDR3 DNA: TGCGCCAGCGGAAGCGGGGGCGACGGCACAGATACGCAGTATTTT
J gene: TRBJ2-7; CDR3 length: 15; clone size: .; D gene: .; V gene: TRBV20-1; CDR3 protein: CSARVSGLGLEIQYF; CDR3 DNA: TGCAGTGCTAGAGTTTCCGGACTGGGGCTTGAGATCCAGTACTTC
J gene: TRBJ1-2; CDR3 length: 15; clone size: .; D gene: .; V gene: TRBV7-2; CDR3 protein: CASSSLGGGSYGYTF; CDR3 DNA: TGTGCCAGCAGCTCCCTAGGGGGGGGGAGCTATGGCTACACCTTC
J gene: TRBJ2-1; CDR3 length: 17; clone size: .; D gene: TRBD2; V gene: TRBV7-9; CDR3 protein: CASSDLAVLLSYNEQFF; CDR3 DNA: TGTGCCAGCAGCGATCTAGCGGTTCTCCTCTCCTACAATGAGCAGTTCTTC
J gene: TRBJ2-5; CDR3 length: 14; clone size: few; D gene: .; V gene: TRBV28; CDR3 protein: CASSPQGIEETQYF; CDR3 DNA: TGTGCCAGCAGTCCTCAGGGGATCGAAGAGACCCAGTACTTC
J gene: TRBJ1-5; CDR3 length: 20; clone size: .; D gene: .; V gene: TRBV7-6; CDR3 protein: CASSLAQAGVGVNSNQPQHF; CDR3 DNA: TGTGCCAGCAGCTTAGCGCAGGCAGGGGTAGGTGTTAATAGCAATCAGCCCCAGCATTTT
J gene: TRBJ2-5; CDR3 length: 12; clone size: few; D gene: .; V gene: TRBV6-2/TRBV6-3; CDR3 protein: CASGSIQETQYF; CDR3 DNA: TGTGCCAGCGGGTCCATCCAAGAGACCCAGTACTTC
J gene: TRBJ2-1; CDR3 length: 15; clone size: .; D gene: .; V gene: TRBV7-2; CDR3 protein: CASSLGGAVNNEQFF; CDR3 DNA: TGTGCCAGCAGCTTAGGGGGGGCGGTAAACAATGAGCAGTTCTTC
J gene: TRBJ2-7; CDR3 length: 12; clone size: few; D gene: .; V gene: TRBV20-1; CDR3 protein: CSANGPSYEQYF; CDR3 DNA: TGCAGTGCTAACGGACCTTCCTACGAGCAGTACTTC
J gene: TRBJ1-5; CDR3 length: 13; clone size: few; D gene: .; V gene: TRBV27; CDR3 protein: CASSLADRQPQHF; CDR3 DNA: TGTGCCAGCAGTTTAGCCGACAGGCAGCCCCAGCATTTT